This TCR beta chain was recovered during a study of cytotoxic CD8 clonotypes in ibrutinib-treated CLL (dated by TCRdb to 2020 to 2022). Some background on the complete study: In this cohort, around 15 patients were treatment-naive and under 13 were relapsed/refractory, while approximately 18 had unmutated IGHV. Cryopreserved peripheral blood mononuclear cells were obtained prior to treatment, at the time of response, and at either disease progression or sustained remission. Partial responses were observed in 24 patients and complete responses in 2; after a median follow-up of 68 months, remission was maintained in 14 patients and progression was observed in some 12. Samples at response were collected after a median of about 12 months of treatment, with a range of about 6 to 40 months. Of the 90 or so participants in the trial, 25 to 30 had longitudinal samples available. On average, each sample yielded 270,000 or so productive templates and over 90,000 productive rearrangements. Patients were still on ibrutinib when every remission and progressive disease sample was collected. Here is what the overall study found, with its caveats: Clonality increased at ibrutinib response, stayed stable in sustained remission, and fell back toward baseline at progression. Sampling times were not matched between patients in sustained remission and patients whose disease was progressing, and lymph node repertoires were not examined. Public clonotypes were rare and either shrank or stayed stable during treatment, and the rise in clonality at ibrutinib response reflected expansion of private clonotypes. Baseline clonality exceeded that of age-matched healthy donors and correlated strongly with circulating CD8+ T-cell counts.

The sample's time point label is to be understood as: approximately 25 months on ibrutinib. For TCR beta library preparation, 1.5 to 2 micrograms of genomic DNA was extracted from cryopreserved PBMCs. Longitudinal blood samples from CLL patients on ibrutinib monotherapy were analyzed using high-throughput TCR beta sequencing. Patients were enrolled in a phase 2 open-label single-center ibrutinib monotherapy trial. Clipping removes 2 bases from V and 5 bases from J, with 4 as the unmatched junction base count. CDR1 and CDR2 (SGHRS, YFSETQ) derive from the germline V gene. Inclusive of the bounding cysteine and phenylalanine, the CDR3 is 15 residues long. The DNA shown is the 45-base CDR3, in frame from base 1. To note about this clone: The target of this receptor is not known. There are no base qualities to consult, and no much larger clone falls within one base.

The goal of deep resolution MiSeq sequencing was a depth between 1 in 1 million and 1 in 200,000 T cells, and coverage averaged 10x per clonotype. The immunoSEQ hsTCRB Kit was used to generate the TCR beta libraries. For the original study's pipeline: Data were analyzed with ImmunoSEQ Data Assistant and ImmunoSEQ Analyzer, with V, D and J genes assigned per IMGT definitions. Clonality, which ranges from 0 to 1, was calculated by subtracting the normalized Shannon entropy of productive rearrangement frequencies from one. Only overrepresented clonotypes making up at least 0.05% of each patient's repertoire were included in the public clonotype analysis. About twelve repertoires from age-matched healthy donors, obtained from immuneACCESS, served as clonality controls. Here the immuneACCESS table is served through TCRdb, limited to in-frame sequences with V and J called. Missing clones are a known gap in these copies; in checked studies unresolved V genes cover under half, and the rest lacks a known reason. Clonal size and the V and J genes are those of that table, whereas D and trimming came from the DNA. This sample lists some 200,000 clones; roughly 72% were detected once. The top ten clones comprise around 15% of the sample.

The sequence derives from a human donor with chronic lymphocytic leukemia. The sample here was PBMCs, taken after 24 months of ibrutinib treatment. The chain links TRBV5-1 with TRBJ2-3; TRBD2 aligns with 11 central bases. Read as DNA, the sequence is TGCGCCAGCAGCTTTAGCGGGAGGGGCGGAGATACGCAGTATTTT. Its translation reads: CASSFSGRGGDTQYF. The variable domain in full, with residues beyond the CDR3 obtained from the reference TRBV5-1 and TRBJ2-3 genes, is KAGVTQTPRYLIKTRGQQVTLSCSPISGHRSVSWYQQTPGQGLQFLFEYFSETQRNKGNFPGRFSGRQFSNSRSEMNVSTLELGDSALYLCASSFSGRGGDTQYFGPGTRLTVL.